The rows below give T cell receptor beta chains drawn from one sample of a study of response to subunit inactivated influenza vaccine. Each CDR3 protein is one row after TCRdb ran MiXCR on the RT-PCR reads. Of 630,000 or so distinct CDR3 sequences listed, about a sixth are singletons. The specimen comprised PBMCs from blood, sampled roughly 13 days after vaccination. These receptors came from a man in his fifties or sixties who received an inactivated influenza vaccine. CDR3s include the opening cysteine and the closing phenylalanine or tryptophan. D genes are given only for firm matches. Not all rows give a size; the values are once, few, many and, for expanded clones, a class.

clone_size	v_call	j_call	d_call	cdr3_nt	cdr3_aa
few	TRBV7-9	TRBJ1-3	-	TGTGCCAGCAACGTGGGAAACACCATATATTTT	CASNVGNTIYF
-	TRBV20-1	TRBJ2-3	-	TGCAGTGAAACGGCAGAACGCACAGATACGCAGTATTTT	CSETAERTDTQYF
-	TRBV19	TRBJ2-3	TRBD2	TGTGCCAGTAGTAAAACTAGCGGGAGTCGCACAGATACGCAGTATTTT	CASSKTSGSRTDTQYF
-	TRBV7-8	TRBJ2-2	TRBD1	TGTGCCAGCAGCCATGGACAGGGAAACACCGGGGAGCTGTTTTTT	CASSHGQGNTGELFF
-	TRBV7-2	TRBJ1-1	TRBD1	TGTGCCAGCAGCAAACAGGGGGCTTTGAACACTGAAGCTTTCTTT	CASSKQGALNTEAFF
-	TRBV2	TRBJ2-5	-	TGTGCCAGCAGTTCTACTACACGAGAGACCCAGTACTTC	CASSSTTRETQYF
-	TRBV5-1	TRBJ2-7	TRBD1	TGCGCCAGCAGCTTCGGTACTACAGGGGACCTTTCCTACGAGCAGTACTTC	CASSFGTTGDLSYEQYF
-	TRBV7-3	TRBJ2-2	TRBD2	TGTGCCAGCAGCCTTCTAGCGGGAGGGCCCGACGGGGAGCTGTTTTTT	CASSLLAGGPDGELFF
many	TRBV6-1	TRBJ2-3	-	TGTGCCAGCAGGACCACAGGACCCAGCACAGATACGCAGTATTTT	CASRTTGPSTDTQYF
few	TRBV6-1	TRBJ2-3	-	TGTGCCAGCAGCAGTAACAGAGGGTTGGATCGAGATACGCAGTATTTT	CASSSNRGLDRDTQYF
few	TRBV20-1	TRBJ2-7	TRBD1	TGCAGTGCTAGGGACCAGGGGGCTTCCTACGAGCAGTACTTC	CSARDQGASYEQYF
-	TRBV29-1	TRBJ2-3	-	TGCAGCGTTGAACAGTCCCCCCAGGCGGCGCAGTATTTT	CSVEQSPQAAQYF
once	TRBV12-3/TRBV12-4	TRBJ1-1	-	TGTGCCAGCAGTTTAGACGGCCCCATGAACACTGAAGCTTTCTTT	CASSLDGPMNTEAFF
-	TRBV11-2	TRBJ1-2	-	TGTGCCAGCAGCTTCTTGGAAGGATTTGGCTACACCTTC	CASSFLEGFGYTF
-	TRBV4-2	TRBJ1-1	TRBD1	TGTGCCAGCAGCCAATTGGGACAGAAGAACACTGAAGCTTTCTTT	CASSQLGQKNTEAFF
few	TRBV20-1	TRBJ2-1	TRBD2	TGCAGTGCTAGAGGGCTAGCGGGAGGGTGGGAGCAGTTCTTC	CSARGLAGGWEQFF
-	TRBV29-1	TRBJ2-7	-	TGCAGCGTTGAACCCCTGGAGCAGGACTACGAGCAGTACTTC	CSVEPLEQDYEQYF
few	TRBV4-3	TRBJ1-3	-	TGCGCCAGCAGCCAAGACAGGGTGGGCGGCACCATATATTTT	CASSQDRVGGTIYF
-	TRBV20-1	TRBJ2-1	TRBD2	TGCAGTGCCAAGACTAGCGGGGGGGACAATGAGCAGTTCTTC	CSAKTSGGDNEQFF
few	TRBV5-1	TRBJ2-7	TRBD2	TGCGCCAGCAGCTTGGGGGGGTCTAGCGGTCGTCCCTACGAGCAGTACTTC	CASSLGGSSGRPYEQYF
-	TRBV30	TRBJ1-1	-	TGTGCCTCCAAGCGCGCAGGGAACACTGAAGCTTTCTTT	CASKRAGNTEAFF
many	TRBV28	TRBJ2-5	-	TGTGCCAGCAGCTATCCAGCGACGGAGACCCAGTACTTC	CASSYPATETQYF
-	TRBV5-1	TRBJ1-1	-	TGCGCCAGCAGCCGAGGGCAGGGAGCGCGGACTGAAGCTTTCTTT	CASSRGQGARTEAFF
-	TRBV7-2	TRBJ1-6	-	TGTGCCAGCAGCGCCGACAGTGGGTCCTATAATTCACCCCTCCACTTT	CASSADSGSYNSPLHF
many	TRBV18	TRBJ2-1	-	TGTGCCAGCAGCCCGGGACGTAGCTCCTACAATGAGCAGTTCTTC	CASSPGRSSYNEQFF
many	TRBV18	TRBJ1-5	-	TGTGCCAGTTCACAGGGAAGCAATCAGCCCCAGCATTTT	CASSQGSNQPQHF
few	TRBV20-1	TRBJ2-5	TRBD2	TGCAGTGCCATAGGACTAGCGGGAGCCTACCAAGAGACCCAGTACTTC	CSAIGLAGAYQETQYF
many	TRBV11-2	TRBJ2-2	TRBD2	TGTGCCAGCACCTCGATAGCGGGGGGGAACACCGGGGAGCTGTTTTTT	CASTSIAGGNTGELFF
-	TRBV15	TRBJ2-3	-	TGTGCCACCAGCAGAGACCCTACTGTCTCAGCTACGGATACGCAGTATTTT	CATSRDPTVSATDTQYF
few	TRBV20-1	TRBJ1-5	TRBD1	TGCAGTGCTAGTGTTGGGACAGGAAATCAGCCCCAGCATTTT	CSASVGTGNQPQHF
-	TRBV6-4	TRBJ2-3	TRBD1	TGTGCCAGCAGTGCATCGCAAGTAGACAGGGCAGATACGCAGTATTTT	CASSASQVDRADTQYF
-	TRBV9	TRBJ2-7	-	TGTGCCAGCAGCGTACGAGGCGGGGAGGATGAGTCCTACGAGCAGTACTTC	CASSVRGGEDESYEQYF
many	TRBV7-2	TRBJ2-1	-	TGTGCCAGCAGCCTGAGAAGGAATGAGCAGTTCTTC	CASSLRRNEQFF
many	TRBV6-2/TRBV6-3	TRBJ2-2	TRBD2	TGTGCCAGCAGTTATCTGCGGGAGGTCGGGGAGCTGTTTTTT	CASSYLREVGELFF
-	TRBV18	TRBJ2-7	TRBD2	TGTGCCAGCTCACCAGGTGGAGGGCGGGGGTACGAGCAGTACTTC	CASSPGGGRGYEQYF
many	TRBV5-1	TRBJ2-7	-	TGCGCCAGCAGCTTGGTGGCAGGGGACGAGCAGTACTTC	CASSLVAGDEQYF
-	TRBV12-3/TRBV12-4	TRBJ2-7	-	TGTGCCAGCAGTTTGCTTATGGGGGAAAAGCAGTACTTC	CASSLLMGEKQYF